This TCR beta chain appears in the sequencing data of a study of cytotoxic CD8 clonotypes in ibrutinib-treated CLL (dated by TCRdb to about 2021). As for the study more broadly: The cohort included roughly 15 treatment-naive and approximately eleven relapsed/refractory patients; 17 were IGHV unmutated. Responses were partial in roughly 24 patients and complete in 2; after median approximately 67 months follow-up, some 14 stayed in remission and approximately twelve progressed. Response samples were taken after a median of roughly 12 months on treatment, ranging from about 6 to 40 months. On average, each sample had 255,043 productive templates and tens of thousands of productive rearrangements. Of the 70 to 100 people in the trial, around 26 had longitudinal samples available. Cryopreserved peripheral blood mononuclear cells were obtained before treatment, at response, and at either sustained remission or disease progression. All remission and progressive disease samples were collected while patients were still receiving ibrutinib. The paper as a whole reports these results and caveats: At ibrutinib response clonality went up, during sustained remission it held steady, and at progression it dropped back toward baseline. Public clonotypes were rare and either shrank or stayed stable during treatment, and the rise in clonality at ibrutinib response reflected expansion of private clonotypes. Sustained-remission and progressing patients did not have matched sampling times, and lymph node repertoires were not examined. At baseline, clonality was higher than in age-matched healthy donors and showed a strong correlation with circulating CD8+ T-cell counts.

The time point label here, explained by the study, means: 12 to 13 months on ibrutinib. For TCR beta library preparation, roughly 2 micrograms of genomic DNA were extracted from the cryopreserved PBMCs. Longitudinal blood samples from CLL patients on ibrutinib monotherapy underwent high-throughput TCR beta sequencing. The patients took part in an open-label, single-center phase 2 trial of ibrutinib monotherapy. In regard to this clone: Its antigen is not yet known. Base qualities are not at hand, and no much larger clone is one base apart.

Its CDR3 holds 16 amino acids, cysteine through phenylalanine. CDR3 DNA is the only sequence kept; it has 48 bases, read in frame from the first base. V is cut by 2 bases and J by 0 bases, and the space between the germline ends is 11 bases. CDR1 GTSNPN and CDR2 SVGIG are derived from the germline V gene (reference sequence). On a MiSeq, deep resolution sequencing aimed for a depth between 1 in 1 million and 1 in 200,000 T cells, with each clonotype covered 10x on average. TCR beta libraries were generated with the immunoSEQ hsTCRB Kit. From the authors' description of their analysis: The data were analyzed with ImmunoSEQ Analyzer and ImmunoSEQ Data Assistant, and V, D and J gene assignments followed IMGT definitions. Clonality was computed as one minus normalized Shannon entropy of productive rearrangement frequencies, ranging from 0 to 1. Public clonotype analysis was restricted to overrepresented clonotypes comprising at least 0.05% of each patient's repertoire. Fewer than 15 repertoires from age-matched healthy donors, obtained from immuneACCESS, served as clonality controls. This is the immuneACCESS table as TCRdb keeps it, with only in-frame sequences that have V and J called. A part of the clones is gone; compared with another copy, unresolved V genes explain less than half, and the rest is unexplained. The V and J calls and clone size come from that table; D and trimming were worked out from the DNA. The sample data list just under 70,000 clones, and about two thirds of these were observed just once. The top ten clones comprise roughly 6% of the sample.

The sequencing used PBMCs, collected after 12 months of ibrutinib treatment. The clonotype comes from a human donor with chronic lymphocytic leukemia. This chain joins TRBV30 to TRBJ1-6; TRBD1 is possibly the D segment (6 matching bases). The CDR3 region: CAWSKGGASYNSPLHF. The DNA sequence is as follows: TGTGCCTGGAGTAAGGGGGGTGCCTCCTATAATTCACCCCTCCACTTT.